This TCR beta chain is from a study of CD8+ T cells in alopecia areata. Treatment denoted: oral pan-JAK inhibitor, 5-10 mg twice daily. This clone was seen a few times. cDNA serving as the sequencing template came from extracted, reverse transcribed RNA. Profiling relied on immunoSEQ multiplex PCR, and the TCRdb table lists in-frame clones only, not all of them. The table lists around 190,000 clones, more than 55% of them singletons, with roughly 0.7% in the top ten. This CDR3 is 16 amino acids long. Trimming left V 1 base short and J 10 bases short, with 23 bases between. The V gene's germline CDR1 is GTSNPN and CDR2 SVGIG (reference sequence).

The specimen comprised CD4+ T cells sorted from blood, sampled at week 4, from a patient treated with tofacitinib. The sequence derives from a human donor with alopecia areata. V is TRBV30 and J is TRBJ1-5; tentative D call: TRBD1 (5 bases). DNA for the CDR3: TGTGCCTGGAGTGACCCTTGGATGGGGGAGATCAGCCCCCAGCATTTT. Amino acids: CAWSDPWMGEISPQHF.